A selection of T cell receptor beta chains follows, all from one sample in a study of T-cell memory formation after mild COVID-19. TCRdb re-derived calls from the 5' RACE reads in MiXCR, one entry per CDR3 protein. The repertoire holds about 130,000 distinct CDR3 sequences, with approximately 15% as singletons. Sequencing was done on a sample of PBMCs or a T cell subset sorted from them (not recorded which). The receptors shown here come from an adult woman who had mild COVID-19 (a few samples of this study predate the infection). Cell type and time point are not known. The CDR3 runs from the conserved cysteine through the conserved F or W. A D gene is named only where the DNA matches it firmly. Rows give clone size only sometimes, using once, few, many, or a class for an expanded clone.

CDR3 protein,CDR3 DNA,V gene,clone size,D gene,J gene
CASSFRWLAGDGSSYNEQFF,TGTGCCAGCAGCTTTAGGTGGCTAGCGGGAGACGGTAGCTCCTACAATGAGCAGTTCTTC,TRBV7-8,-,TRBD2,TRBJ2-1
CASSRLAGRPYNEQFF,TGTGCCAGTAGTAGACTAGCGGGAAGACCCTACAATGAGCAGTTCTTC,TRBV19,-,TRBD2,TRBJ2-1
CSAHHLTSGSPYEQYF,TGCAGTGCTCACCACCTGACTAGCGGGAGCCCCTACGAGCAGTACTTC,TRBV20-1,few,TRBD2,TRBJ2-7
CASEENHSYEQYF,TGTGCCAGCGAGGAGAACCATTCGTACGAGCAGTACTTC,TRBV7-8,-,-,TRBJ2-7
CASSILGTSNTYEQYF,TGTGCCAGCAGTATCCTCGGGACTAGTAACACCTACGAGCAGTACTTC,TRBV27,-,TRBD2,TRBJ2-7
CASSSAGRPSGANVLTF,TGTGCCAGCAGCTCAGCGGGACGACCCTCTGGGGCCAACGTCCTGACTTTC,TRBV5-6,few,TRBD2,TRBJ2-6
CAISPTGGGETQYF,TGTGCCATCAGCCCGACAGGGGGAGGAGAGACCCAGTACTTC,TRBV10-3,-,TRBD1,TRBJ2-5
CSARGLAGADTQYF,TGCAGTGCTAGGGGACTAGCGGGAGCAGATACGCAGTATTTT,TRBV20-1,few,TRBD2,TRBJ2-3
CASSRPGTSGSTDTQYF,TGTGCCAGCAGCCGACCCGGGACTAGCGGAAGCACAGATACGCAGTATTTT,TRBV7-2,-,TRBD2,TRBJ2-3
CASSPVYPVRYTEAFF,TGTGCCAGCAGCCCAGTATATCCAGTTCGGTACACTGAAGCTTTCTTT,TRBV7-8,many,-,TRBJ1-1
CAISEPGLAGGPGYEQYF,TGTGCCATCAGTGAACCTGGACTAGCGGGAGGGCCTGGTTACGAGCAGTACTTC,TRBV10-3,few,TRBD2,TRBJ2-7
CASSSSGRQYEQYF,TGTGCCAGCAGCTCATCGGGCCGACAATACGAGCAGTACTTC,TRBV7-9,-,-,TRBJ2-7
CASKGLAGINTGELFF,TGCGCCAGCAAGGGACTAGCGGGCATTAACACCGGGGAGCTGTTTTTT,TRBV5-1,-,TRBD2,TRBJ2-2
CASSLAQGAPYEQYF,TGTGCCAGCAGCTTAGCGCAGGGGGCTCCCTACGAGCAGTACTTC,TRBV7-2,few,TRBD1,TRBJ2-7
CASGTPTGVSGANVLTF,TGTGCCAGCGGAACACCGACGGGCGTCTCTGGGGCCAACGTCCTGACTTTC,TRBV7-9,-,-,TRBJ2-6
CAWSVYGSGNQPQHF,TGTGCCTGGAGTGTATACGGGTCTGGCAATCAGCCCCAGCATTTT,TRBV30,few,-,TRBJ1-5
CASSPKGYYGQAGELFF,TGTGCCAGCAGTCCGAAAGGATACTACGGACAGGCCGGGGAGCTGTTTTTT,TRBV6-2/TRBV6-3,-,TRBD1,TRBJ2-2
CASSAQPRGEAFF,TGTGCCAGTAGTGCGCAACCCCGTGGTGAAGCTTTCTTT,TRBV19,-,-,TRBJ1-1
CASSAWGAGKTQYF,TGTGCCAGCAGTGCCTGGGGGGCCGGGAAGACCCAGTACTTC,TRBV12-3/TRBV12-4,few,-,TRBJ2-5
CASSLRGSGTGELFF,TGCGCCAGCAGCTTGCGAGGGAGTGGCACCGGGGAGCTGTTTTTT,TRBV5-1,-,-,TRBJ2-2
CASSLARGYTDTQYF,TGTGCCAGCAGCTTAGCGCGGGGGTACACAGATACGCAGTATTTT,TRBV7-9,-,TRBD2,TRBJ2-3
CSARGSGYNEQFF,TGCAGCGCCCGCGGTAGCGGCTACAATGAGCAGTTCTTC,TRBV29-1,-,-,TRBJ2-1
CASSQVSGANYGYTF,TGCGCCAGCAGCCAAGTCTCCGGGGCTAACTATGGCTACACCTTC,TRBV4-1,-,-,TRBJ1-2
CASSRTVNTGELFF,TGCGCCAGCAGCAGGACCGTGAACACCGGGGAGCTGTTTTTT,TRBV5-1,many,-,TRBJ2-2
CASRPDRGVYGYTF,TGTGCCAGTAGACCAGACAGGGGGGTCTATGGCTACACCTTC,TRBV19,few,TRBD1,TRBJ1-2
CASSTSTRAADTQYF,TGTGCCAGCAGCACTTCGACTAGGGCGGCAGATACGCAGTATTTT,TRBV6-5,-,-,TRBJ2-3
CASSYAREGEQFF,TGTGCCAGCAGTTACGCTAGAGAGGGTGAGCAGTTCTTC,TRBV6-2/TRBV6-3,few,-,TRBJ2-1
CSARQGGSYEQYF,TGCAGTGCTCGACAGGGTGGCTCCTACGAGCAGTACTTC,TRBV20-1,-,TRBD1,TRBJ2-7
CASSDRDYSYNEQFF,TGTGCCAGCAGCGACCGGGACTACTCCTACAATGAGCAGTTCTTC,TRBV7-6,-,TRBD2,TRBJ2-1
CASSYSLADSTDTQYF,TGTGCCAGCAGCTACAGTCTAGCGGATAGCACAGATACGCAGTATTTT,TRBV7-9,few,TRBD2,TRBJ2-3
CASSQAANTEAFF,TGTGCCAGCAGCCAAGCGGCTAACACTGAAGCTTTCTTT,TRBV3-1,few,-,TRBJ1-1
CASSLLRAGGYNEQFF,TGTGCCAGCAGCTTATTACGGGCCGGGGGCTACAATGAGCAGTTCTTC,TRBV7-9,-,-,TRBJ2-1
CASRRQGTGGETQYF,TGTGCCAGCCGCAGACAGGGGACGGGAGGAGAGACCCAGTACTTC,TRBV12-3/TRBV12-4,once,-,TRBJ2-5
CASSLQRERPDTQYF,TGCGCCAGCAGCCTCCAGCGGGAGAGGCCAGATACGCAGTATTTT,TRBV5-1,-,TRBD2,TRBJ2-3
CASSVEAGEYNEQFF,TGTGCCAGCAGCGTAGAAGCGGGAGAGTACAATGAGCAGTTCTTC,TRBV9,-,TRBD2,TRBJ2-1
CSGGDTNTEAFF,TGCAGCGGGGGGGACACGAACACTGAAGCTTTCTTT,TRBV29-1,-,-,TRBJ1-1
CSVRDTGHSSYEQYF,TGCAGTGTTAGGGACACCGGACACAGCTCCTACGAGCAGTACTTC,TRBV20-1,-,-,TRBJ2-7
CASRQTGAGVRTDTQYF,TGTGCCAGCAGACAAACAGGGGCGGGGGTCCGCACAGATACGCAGTATTTT,TRBV2,-,-,TRBJ2-3
CSARELAGELYEQYF,TGCAGTGCTAGAGAACTAGCGGGGGAACTCTACGAGCAGTACTTC,TRBV20-1,-,TRBD2,TRBJ2-7
CASSLADVNEKLFF,TGTGCCAGCAGCTTAGCGGACGTTAATGAAAAACTGTTTTTT,TRBV7-8,-,-,TRBJ1-4